The 13 T cell receptor beta chains below come from one sample, sequenced in a study of Graves' ophthalmopathy and Graves' hyperthyroidism. CDR3 regions of TCR beta were amplified from RNA transcripts. Second-round multiplex PCR came after a first-round RT-PCR that employed HTBI primers. One entry per CDR3 protein, called by TCRdb with MiXCR from the multiplex PCR reads. This sample has hundreds of thousands of distinct CDR3 sequences; 20% to 25% occur once, and the top ten carry roughly 6.9%. Sequencing input: peripheral blood. These receptors came from a woman younger than 35 with stable Graves' hyperthyroidism. Some clones in this sample may be carry-over from other donors' samples.

This clonotype has ten or more counts. The DNA of the CDR3 is TGTGCCAGTAGTACCGGTCCCCGCACTGAAGCTTTCTTT. This translates into CASSTGPRTEAFF. The rearrangement uses TRBV19 and TRBJ1-1; D gene uncertain. Trimming removed 4 bases from V and 4 bases from J, with 10 bases in between. Germline-derived CDR1 and CDR2 are LNHDA and SQIVND (reference sequence). The CDR3 has 13 amino acids.

This clonotype has a handful of counts. V gene TRBV10-3 combines with J gene TRBJ2-5; 9 positions match TRBD1. Germline CDR1 and CDR2: ENHRY and SYGVKD. With V trimmed by 5 bases and J by 6 bases, 10 bases remained unmatched. The CDR3 is 15 amino acids. The CDR3 is CAISPGTGIVKTQYF. The DNA of the CDR3 is TGTGCCATCAGTCCCGGGACAGGGATTGTGAAGACCCAGTACTTC.

This clonotype was observed at least ten times. The DNA for the CDR3 is TGCGCCAGCAGCTTGGAGGGACAGGCAGGTCAGCCCCAGCATTTT. Amino acids: CASSLEGQAGQPQHF. This chain links TRBV5-1 with TRBJ1-5; 8 bases map to TRBD1. The CDR3 spans 15 residues. Trimming cost V 0 bases and J 6 bases; bases outside gene matches: 5. Germline-derived CDR1 and CDR2 are SGHRS and YFSETQ.

This clonotype was seen a handful of times. The chain links TRBV7-2 to TRBJ2-7; tentative D call: TRBD2 (6 bases). V lost 5 bases and J lost 0, with 14 bases in between. Germline V CDR1 and CDR2: SGHTA, FQGNSA. This CDR3 comprises 15 residues. CDR3 protein: CASSISGHLSYEQYF. The CDR3 DNA reads TGTGCCAGCAGCATTAGCGGACACCTCTCCTACGAGCAGTACTTC.

The chain is built from TRBV28 and TRBJ2-7, with TRBD2 matching over 14 bases. Germline CDR1 is MDHEN and CDR2 is SYDVKM. With V trimmed by 5 bases and J by 2 bases, 8 bases remained unmatched. The CDR3 runs to 17 residues. CDR3 coding DNA: TGTGCCAGCAGTCCCCCCGGACTAGCGGGAGGCCCCTACGAGCAGTACTTC. Encoded protein: CASSPPGLAGGPYEQYF.

The chain has TRBV24-1 and TRBJ1-2; 7 positions agree with TRBD1. This CDR3 has 16 amino acids. V was pared by 3 bases and J by 7 bases, with 13 bases of the junction left unmatched. Germline V gene lookup returns CDR1 KGHDR and CDR2 SFDVKD. CDR3 coding DNA: TGTGCCACCAGTGATCCCCGGGAGGACAGGATGGGTGGCTACACCTTC. It codes for CATSDPREDRMGGYTF.

The chain couples TRBV12-3 or TRBV12-4 to TRBJ2-5; TRBD2 agrees at 7 bases. The CDR3 runs to 14 residues. The trim removed 7 bases at V and 2 bases at J, leaving 7 bases unmatched. The CDR3 region is CASIRAGVQETQYF. In DNA form, the CDR3 reads TGTGCCAGCATCAGGGCGGGGGTACAAGAGACCCAGTACTTC.

This clonotype appeared many times. The rearrangement uses TRBV6-1 and TRBJ2-7, with 7 positions matching TRBD1. With V trimmed by 6 bases and J by 7 bases, 12 bases remained unmatched. The CDR3 runs to 14 residues. Germline-derived CDR1 and CDR2 are MNHNS and SASEGT. Here the CDR3 reads CASSLNTQGREQYF. In DNA, the CDR3 is TGTGCCAGCAGCCTTAACACACAGGGGCGGGAGCAGTACTTC.

This clonotype was seen a few times. The chain uses TRBV6-1 and TRBJ1-5; TRBD1 matches 7 bases. The germline CDR1 and CDR2 sequences are MNHNS and SASEGT. There are 15 residues in the CDR3. Unmatched junction bases numbered 7, after V lost 6 bases and J lost 2 bases. The chain's CDR3 is CASRLTGFGNQPQHF. The CDR3 coding sequence is TGTGCCAGCAGATTGACAGGGTTCGGCAATCAGCCCCAGCATTTT.

Concerning this clonotype: A read error may be the cause here, since a much bigger clone is one base away. The J gene is TRBJ1-1, the V gene TRBV28, with a tentative D call TRBD1 (6 bases). With 10 bases removed from V and 0 bases from J, the gap between germline ends came to 15 bases. The CDR3 runs 14 residues. Germline CDR1 reads MDHEN; CDR2 reads SYDVKM. For the CDR3, the DNA is TGTGCCATCAACGGGGGCAGGCTGAACACTGAAGCTTTCTTT. Translation gives CAINGGRLNTEAFF.

This clonotype was recorded at least ten times. CDR3 amino acids: CASSDSTEAFF. The CDR3 DNA follows: TGCGCCAGCAGCGACAGCACTGAAGCTTTCTTT. The chain recombines TRBV5-1 with TRBJ1-1; weak D call: TRBD1 (5 bases). The CDR3 has 11 amino acids. Germline loops: CDR1 SGHRS, CDR2 YFSETQ. V lost 4 bases and J lost 4, with 5 bases in between.

This clonotype was counted many times. This chain joins TRBV29-1 and TRBJ2-7, with D unclear. This CDR3 comprises 11 residues. Trimming pared 6 bases from V and 5 bases from J, leaving 11 bases between. Germline CDR1 SQVTM, CDR2 ANQGSEA. The CDR3 DNA sequence: TGCAGCGTCGGGTTTCCACACGAGCAGTACTTC. This encodes CSVGFPHEQYF.

This clonotype came up many times. Compared with germline, one end of the junction differs, possibly owing to a read error. The chain recombines TRBV20-1 with TRBJ2-5; D call uncertain. The CDR3 is 12 residues long. Germline V gene sequence: CDR1 DFQATT, CDR2 SNEGSKA (reference sequence). The CDR3 spells CSASQPGETQYF. DNA of the CDR3: TGCAGTGCTAGTCAGCCAGGAGAGACCCAATACTTC.